This record concerns one TCR beta chain sequence. Its specificity is not known. Treatment noted: approximately nine-day PBMC culture with coronavirus spike peptide pools or control peptides (ViraFEST assay). ViraFEST grew antigen-specific T cells using peptide pools, then sequenced TCRs. PBMC cultures, at over 1.5 million cells per well, received approximately 9.1 IU/ml IL-2 and approximately 10 ug/ml peptide pools. The data belong to a study of vaccination and CD4 T cells after COVID-19. On the study more broadly: Convalescent patients gave post-COVID blood a median about 100 days post-diagnosis, range 35 to 161.

Cultured CD4+ T cell DNA was sequenced using the Oncomine TCR Beta short-read assay. TCRdb independently ran MiXCR on the PCR reads; one entry per CDR3 protein. The sample has about 20,000 distinct CDR3 sequences, roughly 50% seen once; the top ten hold around 7.4%. Sequencing was carried out using CD4+ T cells from blood, cultured in vitro. This TCR was recovered from a human donor who had recovered from COVID-19.

Here the CDR3 DNA reads TGCAGCGGGGCTAGCGGCACAGATACGCAGTATTTT. Protein product: CSGASGTDTQYF. This chain connects TRBV29-1 to TRBJ2-3; D is perhaps TRBD2 (6 bases). From germline, CDR1 is SQVTM and CDR2 ANQGSEA. Trimming took 7 bases from V and 1 from J, leaving 9 bases between them. The CDR3 sequence is 12 residues long.